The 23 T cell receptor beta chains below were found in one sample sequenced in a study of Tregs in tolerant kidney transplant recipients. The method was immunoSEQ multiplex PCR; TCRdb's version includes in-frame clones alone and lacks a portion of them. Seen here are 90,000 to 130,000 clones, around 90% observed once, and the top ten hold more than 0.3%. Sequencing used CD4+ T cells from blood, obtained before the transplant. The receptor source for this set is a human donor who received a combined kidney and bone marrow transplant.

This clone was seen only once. The CDR3 nucleotides read TGTGCCATCAGTGAACAGGGAGATTTAGGCTACACCTTC. Protein: CAISEQGDLGYTF. This chain joins TRBV10-3 and TRBJ1-2; D is perhaps TRBD1 (6 bases). Germline V CDR1 and CDR2: ENHRY, SYGVKD. This CDR3 is built from 13 residues. With 3 bases removed from V and 8 bases from J, the gap between germline ends came to 13 bases.

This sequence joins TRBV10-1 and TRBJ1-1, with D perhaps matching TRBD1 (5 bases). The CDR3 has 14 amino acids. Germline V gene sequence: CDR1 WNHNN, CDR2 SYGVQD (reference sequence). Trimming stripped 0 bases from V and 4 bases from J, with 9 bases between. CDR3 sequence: CASSESGGATEAFF. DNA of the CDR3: TGCGCCAGCAGTGAGTCGGGGGGAGCCACTGAAGCTTTCTTT.

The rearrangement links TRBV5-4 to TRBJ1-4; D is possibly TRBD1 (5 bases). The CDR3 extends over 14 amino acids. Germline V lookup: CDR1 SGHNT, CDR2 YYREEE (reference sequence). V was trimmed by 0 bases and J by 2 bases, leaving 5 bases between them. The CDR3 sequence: CASSLGGTNEKLFF. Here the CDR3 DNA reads TGTGCCAGCAGCTTGGGGGGCACTAATGAAAAACTGTTTTTT.

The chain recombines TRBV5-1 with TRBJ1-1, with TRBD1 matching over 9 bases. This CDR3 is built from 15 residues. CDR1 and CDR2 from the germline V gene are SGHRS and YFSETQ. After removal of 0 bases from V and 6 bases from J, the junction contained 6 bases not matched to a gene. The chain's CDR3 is CASSLGDRVDAEAFF. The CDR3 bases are TGCGCCAGCAGCTTGGGGGACAGGGTTGATGCTGAAGCTTTCTTT. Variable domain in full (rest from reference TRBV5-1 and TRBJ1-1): KAGVTQTPRYLIKTRGQQVTLSCSPISGHRSVSWYQQTPGQGLQFLFEYFSETQRNKGNFPGRFSGRQFSNSRSEMNVSTLELGDSALYLCASSLGDRVDAEAFFGQGTRLTVV.

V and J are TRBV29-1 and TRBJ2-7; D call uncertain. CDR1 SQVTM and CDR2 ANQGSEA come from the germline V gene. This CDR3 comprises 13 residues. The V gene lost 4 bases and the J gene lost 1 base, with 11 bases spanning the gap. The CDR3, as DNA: TGCAGCGTTGGGGCCTGGAATTCCTACGAGCAGTACTTC. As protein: CSVGAWNSYEQYF.

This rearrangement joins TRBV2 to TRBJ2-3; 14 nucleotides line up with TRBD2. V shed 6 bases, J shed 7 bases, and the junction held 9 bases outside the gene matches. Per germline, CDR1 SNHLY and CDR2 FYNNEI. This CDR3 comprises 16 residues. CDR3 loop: CASSGGLAGGLYTQYF. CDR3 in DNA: TGTGCCAGCAGCGGCGGACTAGCGGGGGGTTTGTATACGCAGTATTTT.

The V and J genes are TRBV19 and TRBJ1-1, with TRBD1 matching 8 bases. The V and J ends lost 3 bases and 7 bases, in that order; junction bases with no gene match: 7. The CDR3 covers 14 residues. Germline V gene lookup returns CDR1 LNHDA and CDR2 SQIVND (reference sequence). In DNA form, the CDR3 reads TGTGCCAGTAGTATGGCGGACAGGGTAATTGAAGCTTTCTTT. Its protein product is CASSMADRVIEAFF.

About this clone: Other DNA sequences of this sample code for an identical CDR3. The CDR3 loop reads CASSFDRGTDTQYF. DNA of the CDR3: TGTGCCAGCAGCTTTGACAGGGGTACAGATACGCAGTATTTT. The chain uses TRBV5-4 and TRBJ2-3, with TRBD1 matching over 8 bases. This CDR3 spans 14 amino acids. V dropped 2 bases and J dropped 3; count of bases not matched to a gene: 2. Germline CDR1 SGHNT, CDR2 YYREEE (reference sequence).

CDR3 bases: TGTGCCAGCAGACTTACAGGGGTTGGAAGCAATCAGCCCCAGCATTTT. Protein product: CASRLTGVGSNQPQHF. The rearrangement uses TRBV2 and TRBJ1-5, with 7 bases fitting TRBD1. V shed 6 bases, J shed 1 base, and the junction held 9 bases outside the gene matches. In germline, CDR1 is SNHLY, CDR2 FYNNEI. This CDR3 contains 16 residues. The entire variable domain, with the rest obtained from reference TRBV2 and TRBJ1-5, is as follows: EPEVTQTPSHQVTQMGQEVILRCVPISNHLYFYWYRQILGQKVEFLVSFYNNEISEKSEIFDDQFSVERPDGSNFTLKIRSTKLEDSAMYFCASRLTGVGSNQPQHFGDGTRLSIL.

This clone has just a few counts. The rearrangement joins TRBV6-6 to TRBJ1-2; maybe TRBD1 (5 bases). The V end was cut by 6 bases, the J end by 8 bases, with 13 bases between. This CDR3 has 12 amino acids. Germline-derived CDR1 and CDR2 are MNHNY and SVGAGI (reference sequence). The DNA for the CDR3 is TGTGCCAGCAGCGGGGGATACGGAGGCTACACCTTC. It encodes CASSGGYGGYTF.

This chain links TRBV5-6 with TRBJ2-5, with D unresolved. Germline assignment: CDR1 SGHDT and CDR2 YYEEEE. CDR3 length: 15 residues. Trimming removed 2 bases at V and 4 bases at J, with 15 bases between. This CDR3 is CASSLGRLGPETQYF. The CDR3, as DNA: TGTGCCAGCAGCTTAGGCCGTTTGGGCCCAGAGACCCAGTACTTC.

The DNA of the CDR3 is TGTGCCAGCAGTTTATCTAGCGGGGATTCCTACGAGCAGTACTTC. This translates into CASSLSSGDSYEQYF. The chain links TRBV27 to TRBJ2-7; 8 positions agree with TRBD2. Per the germline V gene, CDR1 is MNHEY and CDR2 is SMNVEV (reference sequence). The trim removed 0 bases at V and 1 base at J, leaving 2 bases unmatched. CDR3 length: 15 residues.

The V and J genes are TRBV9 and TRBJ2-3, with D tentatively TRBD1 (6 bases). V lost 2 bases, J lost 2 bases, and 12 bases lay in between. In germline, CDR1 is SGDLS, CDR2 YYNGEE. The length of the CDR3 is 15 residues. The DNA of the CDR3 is TGTGCCAGCAGCGTGGGGGCCTTACTCACAGATACGCAGTATTTT. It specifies CASSVGALLTDTQYF.

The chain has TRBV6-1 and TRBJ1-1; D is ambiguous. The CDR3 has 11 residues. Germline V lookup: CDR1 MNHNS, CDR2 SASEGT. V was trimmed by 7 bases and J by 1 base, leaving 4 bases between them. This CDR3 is CASNKNTEAFF. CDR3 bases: TGTGCCAGCAACAAGAACACTGAAGCTTTCTTT.

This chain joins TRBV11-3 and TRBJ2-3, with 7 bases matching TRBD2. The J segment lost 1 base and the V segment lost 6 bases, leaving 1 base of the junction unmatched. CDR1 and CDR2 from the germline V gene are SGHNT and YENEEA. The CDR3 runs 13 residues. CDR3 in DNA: TGTGCCAGCAGTCGGGGGGGCACAGATACGCAGTATTTT. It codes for CASSRGGTDTQYF.

CDR3 coding DNA: TGCGCCAGCAGCCAACGACCCAGGGGTGATACGCAGTATTTT. The encoded protein is CASSQRPRGDTQYF. This rearrangement joins TRBV4-3 to TRBJ2-3, with D possibly TRBD1 on 6 matching bases. Germline V lookup: CDR1 LGHNA, CDR2 YSLEER. V gave up 2 bases and J gave up 6 bases, with 12 bases separating them. The CDR3 length is 14 residues.

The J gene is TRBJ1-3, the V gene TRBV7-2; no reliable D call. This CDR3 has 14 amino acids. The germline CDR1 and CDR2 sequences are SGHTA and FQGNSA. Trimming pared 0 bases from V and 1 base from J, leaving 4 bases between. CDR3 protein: CASSLAQSGNTIYF. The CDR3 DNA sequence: TGTGCCAGCAGCTTAGCACAGTCTGGAAACACCATATATTTT.

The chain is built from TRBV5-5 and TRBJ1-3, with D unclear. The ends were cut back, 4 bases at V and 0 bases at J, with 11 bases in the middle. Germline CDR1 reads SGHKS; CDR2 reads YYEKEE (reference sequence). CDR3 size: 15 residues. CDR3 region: CASSALAGSGNTIYF. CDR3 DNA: TGTGCCAGCAGCGCGCTGGCGGGCTCTGGAAACACCATATATTTT.

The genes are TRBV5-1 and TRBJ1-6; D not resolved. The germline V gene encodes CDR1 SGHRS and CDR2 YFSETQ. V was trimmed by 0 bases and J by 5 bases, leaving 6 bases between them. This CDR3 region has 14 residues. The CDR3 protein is CASSLAGNNSPLHF. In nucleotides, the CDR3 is TGCGCCAGCAGCTTGGCGGGAAATAATTCACCCCTCCACTTT.

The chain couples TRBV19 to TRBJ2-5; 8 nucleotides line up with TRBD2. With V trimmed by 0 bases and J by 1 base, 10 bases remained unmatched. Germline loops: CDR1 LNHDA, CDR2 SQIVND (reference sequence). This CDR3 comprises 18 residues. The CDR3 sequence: CASSIDRGGGTIQETQYF. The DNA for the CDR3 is TGTGCCAGTAGTATAGATCGTGGCGGGGGGACGATCCAAGAGACCCAGTACTTC.

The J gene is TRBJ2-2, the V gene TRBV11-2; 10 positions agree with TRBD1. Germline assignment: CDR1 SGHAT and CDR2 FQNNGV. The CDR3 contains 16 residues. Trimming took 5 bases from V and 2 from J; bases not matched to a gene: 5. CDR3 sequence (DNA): TGTGCCAGCAGCCAGCGGACAGGGGGAAACACCGGGGAGCTGTTTTTT. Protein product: CASSQRTGGNTGELFF.

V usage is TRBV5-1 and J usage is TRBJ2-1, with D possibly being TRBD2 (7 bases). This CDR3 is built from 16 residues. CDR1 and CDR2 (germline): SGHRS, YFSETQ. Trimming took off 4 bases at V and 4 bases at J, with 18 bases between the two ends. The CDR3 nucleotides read TGCGCCAGCAGCCCCATTATGGCGGGGGCGTACAATGAGCAGTTCTTC. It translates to CASSPIMAGAYNEQFF.

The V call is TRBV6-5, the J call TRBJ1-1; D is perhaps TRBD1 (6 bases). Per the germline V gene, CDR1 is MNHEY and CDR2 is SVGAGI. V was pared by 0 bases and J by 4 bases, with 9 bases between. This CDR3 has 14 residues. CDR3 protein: CASSYSKGVTEAFF. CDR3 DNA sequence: TGTGCCAGCAGTTACTCGAAGGGGGTCACTGAAGCTTTCTTT.